The 27 T cell receptor beta chains below come from one sample, sequenced in a study of T cell responses to AZD1222 COVID-19 vaccine. Libraries were prepared by immunoSEQ multiplex PCR; TCRdb keeps only in-frame clonotypes and omits some of them. The sample lists 200,000 to 300,000 clones, over 85% occurring once. The input for sequencing was peripheral blood, taken on day 0 of AZD1222 vaccination. These receptor sequences come from an adult in good health.

The CDR3 nucleotides are TGCGCCAGCAGCCAAGATTGGGCTAGCGGAGGTGAGCAGTTCTTC. Protein: CASSQDWASGGEQFF. The chain links TRBV4-3 to TRBJ2-1, with TRBD2 matching over 7 bases. CDR1 is LGHNA and CDR2 is YSLEER in the germline V gene. This CDR3 spans 15 amino acids. Losses at the gene ends were 0 bases for V and 9 bases for J; bases not matched to a gene: 8.

The J gene is TRBJ1-3, the V gene TRBV11-2; D not certain. Looked up from germline, CDR1 is SGHAT and CDR2 is FQNNGV. With 5 bases removed from V and 0 bases from J, the gap between germline ends came to 11 bases. This CDR3 comprises 15 residues. The CDR3 loop reads CASSLFRISGNTIYF. The CDR3 DNA reads TGTGCCAGCAGCCTCTTCAGGATCTCTGGAAACACCATATATTTT.

This clone was counted a few times. The chain uses TRBV18 and TRBJ2-7, with a tentative D call TRBD1 (6 bases). There are 13 residues in the CDR3. V was cut by 6 bases and J by 4 bases, with 13 bases left in between. Germline loops: CDR1 KGHSH, CDR2 LQKENI. The DNA for the CDR3 is TGTGCCAGCTCCTTAGGACAGACTTACGAGCAGTACTTC. It specifies CASSLGQTYEQYF. The full variable domain, completed using reference TRBV18 and TRBJ2-7, is NAGVMQNPRHLVRRRGQEARLRCSPMKGHSHVYWYRQLPEEGLKFMVYLQKENIIDESGMPKERFSAEFPKEGPSILRIQQVVRGDSAAYFCASSLGQTYEQYFGPGTRLTVT.

The chain uses TRBV7-2 and TRBJ2-7, with 11 bases identical to TRBD2. Germline lookup yields CDR1 SGHTA and CDR2 FQGNSA. The CDR3 has 14 amino acids. With 6 bases clipped from V and 7 bases from J, the junction kept 8 bases outside the gene matches. The CDR3 bases are TGTGCCAGCAGAGGGACTAGCGGATCCGGAGAGCAGTACTTC. It specifies CASRGTSGSGEQYF.

The gene calls are TRBV28 and TRBJ2-7; 9 nucleotides match TRBD2. V lost 4 bases, J lost 7 bases, and 8 bases stayed unmatched. This CDR3 has 14 amino acids. Germline assignment: CDR1 MDHEN and CDR2 SYDVKM. As DNA, the CDR3 is TGTGCCAGCAGTTCCCCTAGCGGGGTCCTGGAGCAGTACTTC. Its translation is CASSSPSGVLEQYF.

J is TRBJ1-1 and V is TRBV12-5; a weak D match, TRBD1 (5 bases). Per germline, CDR1 LGHNT and CDR2 FRNRAP. The CDR3 contains 14 residues. V lost 6 bases to trimming and J lost 4 bases, with 15 bases between them. The CDR3 here is CASGIGHTATEAFF. CDR3 nucleotide sequence: TGTGCTAGTGGCATAGGACACACGGCCACTGAAGCTTTCTTT.

This chain links TRBV3-1 (or the pseudogene TRBV3-2) with TRBJ1-2; TRBD1 aligns across 9 bases. Germline V gene lookup returns CDR1 LGHDT and CDR2 YNNKEL (reference sequence). V was pared by 2 bases and J by 2 bases, with 9 bases of the junction left unmatched. The CDR3 is made up of 17 amino acids. The CDR3, as DNA: TGTGCCAGCAGCCAACCGGGACAGGGCCCGTCGAACTATGGCTACACCTTC. Translated: CASSQPGQGPSNYGYTF.

In nucleotides, the CDR3 is TGTGCCAGTAGTATACAAGGGACTAGGAGTCGGGAGACCCAGTACTTC. Amino acids: CASSIQGTRSRETQYF. The chain joins TRBV19 to TRBJ2-5, with 8 positions matching TRBD2. The germline gives CDR1 LNHDA, CDR2 SQIVND (reference sequence). The junction had 10 bases not matched to a gene; V was cut back by 2 bases and J by 5 bases. There are 16 residues in the CDR3.

The chain employs TRBV2 and TRBJ1-5, with a weak D call TRBD1 (5 bases). The V end lost 0 bases, the J end lost 4 bases, and 13 bases lay between the germline ends. Germline V gene data show CDR1 as SNHLY and CDR2 as FYNNEI. The CDR3 has 16 amino acids. CDR3 loop: CASSEALRAGNQPQHF. The CDR3 coding sequence is TGTGCCAGCAGTGAAGCGCTTCGGGCAGGGAATCAGCCCCAGCATTTT.

This chain links TRBV6-5 with TRBJ2-2, with 8 bases identical to TRBD1. Germline CDR1 is MNHEY and CDR2 is SVGAGI. The CDR3 has 16 amino acids. V lost 4 bases, J lost 7 bases, and 11 bases stayed unmatched. CDR3 in amino acids: CASSSRSRGLGGELFF. CDR3 DNA sequence: TGTGCCAGCAGTTCGAGGAGCAGGGGGCTCGGCGGGGAGCTGTTTTTT.

CDR3 coding DNA: TGCAGTGCTAGTCCTCCGGGACAGTCCCTTCCCTATGGCTACACCTTC. Protein sequence: CSASPPGQSLPYGYTF. This chain connects TRBV20-1 to TRBJ1-2; 7 bases agree with TRBD1. The CDR3 contains 16 residues. Losses at the gene ends were 3 bases for V and 4 bases for J; bases not matched to a gene: 14. Germline V lookup: CDR1 DFQATT, CDR2 SNEGSKA (reference sequence).

The rearrangement joins TRBV2 to TRBJ2-7; TRBD2 matches at 7 bases. Germline-derived CDR1 and CDR2 are SNHLY and FYNNEI. The CDR3 runs to 11 residues. V shed 7 bases and J 7 bases; nucleotides not matched to a gene: 4. The CDR3 DNA follows: TGTGCCAGCACGTCCGGGAGGGAGCAGTACTTC. As protein: CASTSGREQYF.

The V call is TRBV27, the J call TRBJ1-2; a possible D gene is TRBD1 (5 bases). The CDR3 contains 13 residues. Trimming stripped 8 bases from V and 4 bases from J, with 14 bases between. Germline loops: CDR1 MNHEY, CDR2 SMNVEV (reference sequence). The CDR3 bases are TGTGCCAGCTCCGGGGGGAACTCCTATGGCTACACCTTC. This codes for CASSGGNSYGYTF.

This clone was observed a single time. The chain joins TRBV28 to TRBJ1-6; D is possibly TRBD1 (6 bases). The CDR3 is made up of 15 amino acids. The V end was cut by 3 bases, the J end by 5 bases, with 11 bases between. The germline V gene has CDR1 MDHEN and CDR2 SYDVKM. CDR3 coding DNA: TGTGCCAGCAGTTTTTTGACAGGCCATAATTCACCCCTCCACTTT. It encodes CASSFLTGHNSPLHF.

The gene calls are TRBV7-8 and TRBJ1-4; a possible D gene is TRBD1 (6 bases). The V and J ends lost 5 bases and 8 bases respectively, with 9 bases between them. The germline V gene encodes CDR1 SGHVS and CDR2 FQNEAQ. The CDR3 totals 12 residues. The CDR3: CASSPQGEKLFF. The DNA of the CDR3 is TGTGCCAGCAGCCCCCAGGGGGAAAAACTGTTTTTT.

This rearrangement joins TRBV5-1 to TRBJ2-7; the D gene is possibly TRBD1 (6 bases). V shed 6 bases and J shed 6 bases, with 13 bases lying between them. The germline V gene encodes CDR1 SGHRS and CDR2 YFSETQ. The CDR3 covers 12 residues. Written as DNA, the CDR3 is TGCGCCAGCACGGAACAGGGCGGCGAGCAGTACTTC. Its protein is CASTEQGGEQYF.

This chain uses TRBV2 with TRBJ2-7; TRBD1 matches 9 bases. V lost 3 bases, J lost 3 bases, and 6 bases stayed unmatched. This CDR3 is built from 15 residues. Germline V gene data show CDR1 as SNHLY and CDR2 as FYNNEI. The CDR3 is CASSDMDRGRYEQYF. CDR3 in DNA: TGTGCCAGCAGTGATATGGACAGGGGACGCTACGAGCAGTACTTC.

This chain links TRBV5-1 with TRBJ2-5; D is possibly TRBD1 (5 bases). The V gene's germline CDR1 is SGHRS and CDR2 YFSETQ. This CDR3 region has 14 residues. Trimming stripped 0 bases from V and 5 bases from J, with 11 bases between. Here the CDR3 DNA reads TGCGCCAGCAGCTTGGTTGGGGCCGGGGAGACCCAGTACTTC. This codes for CASSLVGAGETQYF.

The count of this clone is one. The chain is built from TRBV11-1 and TRBJ2-6; D is undetermined. The CDR3 covers 15 residues. Per the germline V gene, CDR1 is SGHAT and CDR2 is FQDESV (reference sequence). The ends were cut back, 5 bases at V and 0 bases at J, with 8 bases in the middle. The CDR3 loop reads CASSPRYSGANVLTF. CDR3 bases: TGTGCCAGCAGCCCAAGGTACTCTGGGGCCAACGTCCTGACTTTC.

This clone is a singleton in its sample. The rearrangement links TRBV5-1 to TRBJ2-1; D is ambiguous. Germline V lookup: CDR1 SGHRS, CDR2 YFSETQ. Trimming removed 4 bases at V and 4 bases at J, with 12 bases between. CDR3 length: 14 amino acids. CDR3 amino acids: CASSQTPTYNEQFF. The DNA for the CDR3 is TGCGCCAGCAGCCAAACACCTACGTACAATGAGCAGTTCTTC.

V usage is TRBV27 and J usage is TRBJ2-7, with D possibly TRBD1 on 6 matching bases. Trimming left V 4 bases short and J 7 bases short, with 23 bases between. Germline CDR1 and CDR2: MNHEY and SMNVEV (reference sequence). CDR3 length: 16 residues. The CDR3 DNA reads TGTGCCAGCAGTTCTAGACGGACAGCCCCTCCTGGGGAGCAGTACTTC. Translated: CASSSRRTAPPGEQYF.

The rearrangement links TRBV6-6 to TRBJ1-2, with TRBD1 as a possible D gene (6 bases). Germline V gene lookup returns CDR1 MNHNY and CDR2 SVGAGI (reference sequence). Trimming pared 7 bases from V and 4 bases from J, leaving 13 bases between. This CDR3 has 13 residues. The CDR3 DNA reads as TGTGCCAGCATCCCGGGGGGCGGCTATGGCTACACCTTC. Protein product: CASIPGGGYGYTF.

The chain links TRBV9 to TRBJ1-6; D remains unclear. CDR3 length: 13 residues. The V end was cut by 0 bases, the J end by 10 bases, with 8 bases between. The germline CDR1 and CDR2 sequences are SGDLS and YYNGEE. The CDR3 sequence: CASSVDGNSPLHF. CDR3 DNA: TGTGCCAGCAGCGTAGATGGGAACTCACCCCTCCACTTT.

The chain carries TRBV3-1 (or the pseudogene TRBV3-2) and TRBJ2-1; D is ambiguous. The V gene lost 5 bases and the J gene lost 5 bases, with 19 bases spanning the gap. CDR3 size: 16 residues. Per the germline V gene, CDR1 is LGHDT and CDR2 is YNNKEL (reference sequence). This chain's CDR3 is CASSSLRRTINNEQFF. The CDR3 DNA follows: TGTGCCAGCAGCTCCCTGCGGCGAACGATTAACAATGAGCAGTTCTTC.

The chain employs TRBV6-5 and TRBJ1-1, with D unclear. This CDR3 is 15 amino acids long. Trimming took 2 bases from V and 5 from J, leaving 15 bases between them. Per the germline V gene, CDR1 is MNHEY and CDR2 is SVGAGI. The CDR3 DNA follows: TGTGCCAGCAGTTACGGGCGGACGGGAGGGACTGAAGCTTTCTTT. Translation: CASSYGRTGGTEAFF.

The CDR3, as DNA: TGTGCCAGCAGCAAAGATCCGGGGGATGGGACAGCGGTGCCCGACGAGCAGTACTTC. Translation gives CASSKDPGDGTAVPDEQYF. The V gene is TRBV21-1, the J gene TRBJ2-7; whether TRBD1, the table's D call, matches the DNA was not checked. TRBV21-1 is a known pseudogene. The CDR3 covers 19 residues.

The chain carries TRBV9 and TRBJ2-2; TRBD2 matches at 9 bases. Germline trimming cut 3 bases from V and 0 bases from J; bases unmatched to any gene: 0. The CDR3 is made up of 15 amino acids. Looked up from germline, CDR1 is SGDLS and CDR2 is YYNGEE. CDR3 region: CASSGLAANTGELFF. The CDR3 DNA reads TGTGCCAGCAGCGGACTAGCGGCGAACACCGGGGAGCTGTTTTTT.